This is a list of T cell receptor beta chains from one sample in a study of cytomegalovirus exposure and HLA in healthy donors. Assay: immunoSEQ multiplex PCR; the TCRdb copy retains only in-frame clones and omits some. The table records tens of thousands of clones, 70% to 90% of them present only once. The sequenced material came from PBMCs. These receptor sequences come from a woman aged 40 to 50 in good health and CMV-seropositive. Both conserved end residues are part of each CDR3. The D gene is left open where the match is weak. The listing skips clone size in some rows; elsewhere it reads once, few, many or a size class.

v_call: TRBV6-5; clone_size: -; j_call: TRBJ1-5; d_call: -; cdr3_nt: TGTGCCAGCAATGGGCAACAGGGCAATCAGCCCCAGCATTTT; cdr3_aa: CASNGQQGNQPQHF
v_call: TRBV14; clone_size: -; j_call: TRBJ2-5; d_call: TRBD1; cdr3_nt: TGTGCCAGCAGCCAAGTGACAGGGGGCGCAGAGACCCAGTACTTC; cdr3_aa: CASSQVTGGAETQYF
v_call: TRBV7-8; clone_size: -; j_call: TRBJ2-7; d_call: -; cdr3_nt: TGTGCCAGCAGCCCCCAGGGTCGCGAGCAGTACTTC; cdr3_aa: CASSPQGREQYF
v_call: TRBV6-1; clone_size: -; j_call: TRBJ1-3; d_call: -; cdr3_nt: TGTGCCAGCACCGTAGAGTCTGGTGGAAACACCATATATTTT; cdr3_aa: CASTVESGGNTIYF
v_call: TRBV30; clone_size: -; j_call: TRBJ1-3; d_call: -; cdr3_nt: TGTGCCCCCTACCCCGCGCAGACTTCGTCTGGAAACACCATATATTTT; cdr3_aa: CAPYPAQTSSGNTIYF
v_call: TRBV7-2; clone_size: once; j_call: TRBJ1-1; d_call: -; cdr3_nt: TGTGCCAGCAGCCTTACAGGGTTGGGGCCGAACACTGAAGCTTTCTTT; cdr3_aa: CASSLTGLGPNTEAFF
v_call: TRBV27; clone_size: -; j_call: TRBJ2-7; d_call: -; cdr3_nt: TGTGCCAGCAGCCCTAAAGCACAGGGTCCACCCTACGAGCAGTACTTC; cdr3_aa: CASSPKAQGPPYEQYF
v_call: TRBV5-4; clone_size: -; j_call: TRBJ2-1; d_call: TRBD2; cdr3_nt: TGTGCCAGCAGTCGGACTAGCGGGGGATACAATGAGCAGTTCTTC; cdr3_aa: CASSRTSGGYNEQFF
v_call: TRBV6-4; clone_size: -; j_call: TRBJ2-3; d_call: TRBD2; cdr3_nt: TGTGCCAGCAGTGAAGGTCGGGAACTAGCGGGGCCCACAGATACGCAGTATTTT; cdr3_aa: CASSEGRELAGPTDTQYF
v_call: TRBV18; clone_size: -; j_call: TRBJ2-3; d_call: TRBD2; cdr3_nt: TGTGCCAGCTCACCGTTAGCGGGGATAGACACAGATACGCAGTATTTT; cdr3_aa: CASSPLAGIDTDTQYF
v_call: TRBV6-5; clone_size: once; j_call: TRBJ1-4; d_call: TRBD1; cdr3_nt: TGTGCCAGCAGTTATTCCCACGGGACAGGGAAGGAAAAACTGTTTTTT; cdr3_aa: CASSYSHGTGKEKLFF
v_call: TRBV19; clone_size: -; j_call: TRBJ1-2; d_call: -; cdr3_nt: TGTGCCAGCAGTTGGGAGGGAGGTGCGATACTTTATGGCTACACCTTC; cdr3_aa: CASSWEGGAILYGYTF
v_call: TRBV15; clone_size: -; j_call: TRBJ2-5; d_call: -; cdr3_nt: TGTGCCACCAGCAGAGATGGGGGGGCGGAGACCCAGTACTTC; cdr3_aa: CATSRDGGAETQYF
v_call: TRBV5-1; clone_size: -; j_call: TRBJ1-4; d_call: -; cdr3_nt: TGCGCCAGCGGGCTTGGGCAGGCGGGAACTAATGAAAAACTGTTTTTT; cdr3_aa: CASGLGQAGTNEKLFF
v_call: TRBV28; clone_size: -; j_call: TRBJ2-1; d_call: TRBD2; cdr3_nt: TGTGCCAGCAGTTCCCCCGGGGGGATAGAGCAGTTCTTC; cdr3_aa: CASSSPGGIEQFF
v_call: TRBV6-4; clone_size: -; j_call: TRBJ2-1; d_call: -; cdr3_nt: TGTGCCAGCAGTGAGGTAGCGGATACCTACAATGAGCAGTTCTTC; cdr3_aa: CASSEVADTYNEQFF
v_call: TRBV7-7; clone_size: -; j_call: TRBJ2-5; d_call: TRBD1; cdr3_nt: TGTGCCAGCAGCCTCCGGGACAGGGAGGTGGAGACCCAGTACTTC; cdr3_aa: CASSLRDREVETQYF
v_call: TRBV6-6; clone_size: -; j_call: TRBJ1-6; d_call: TRBD1; cdr3_nt: TGTGCCAGCAGAACCGGGACAGGGGATTCACCCCTCCACTTT; cdr3_aa: CASRTGTGDSPLHF
v_call: TRBV4-2; clone_size: -; j_call: TRBJ2-5; d_call: TRBD1; cdr3_nt: TGTGCCAGCAGCCAAGAGGGGACAGGGGCTTTGCAAGAGACCCAGTACTTC; cdr3_aa: CASSQEGTGALQETQYF
v_call: TRBV7-2; clone_size: few; j_call: TRBJ1-1; d_call: -; cdr3_nt: TGTGCCAGCAGCTTAGAGCCCCGGAGGCAGTGTGAAGCTTTCTTT; cdr3_aa: CASSLEPRRQCEAFF
v_call: TRBV6-1; clone_size: few; j_call: TRBJ2-3; d_call: TRBD2; cdr3_nt: TGTGCCAGCACAGCTAGCGGGGAAGGCACAGATACGCAGTATTTT; cdr3_aa: CASTASGEGTDTQYF
v_call: TRBV29-1; clone_size: -; j_call: TRBJ2-1; d_call: TRBD2; cdr3_nt: TGCAGCGCCCCAAAGCGGGGGATATACAATGAGCAGTTCTTC; cdr3_aa: CSAPKRGIYNEQFF
v_call: TRBV7-2; clone_size: -; j_call: TRBJ1-4; d_call: -; cdr3_nt: TGTGCCAGCAGCCGATTTAGTATGGATGAAAAACTGTTTTTT; cdr3_aa: CASSRFSMDEKLFF
v_call: TRBV10-1; clone_size: once; j_call: TRBJ2-3; d_call: -; cdr3_nt: TGCGCCAGCAGCGCCGGGATGTCCACAGATACGCAGTATTTT; cdr3_aa: CASSAGMSTDTQYF
v_call: TRBV14; clone_size: -; j_call: TRBJ1-6; d_call: -; cdr3_nt: TGTGCCAGCAGCCAAGGACAGGTTAATTCACCCCTCCACTTT; cdr3_aa: CASSQGQVNSPLHF
v_call: TRBV7-2; clone_size: -; j_call: TRBJ1-2; d_call: TRBD1; cdr3_nt: TGTGCCAGCAGCTTAGAAACGGGAGGGGGCCGAGGGGGCTACACCTTC; cdr3_aa: CASSLETGGGRGGYTF
v_call: TRBV6-6; clone_size: -; j_call: TRBJ1-4; d_call: -; cdr3_nt: TGTGCCAGCAGTTACGTTTCAGCAACTAATGAAAAACTGTTTTTT; cdr3_aa: CASSYVSATNEKLFF
v_call: TRBV18; clone_size: -; j_call: TRBJ2-3; d_call: -; cdr3_nt: TGTGCCAGCTCACCACAGCGCGGGACAGATACGCAGTATTTT; cdr3_aa: CASSPQRGTDTQYF
v_call: TRBV7-8; clone_size: -; j_call: TRBJ1-3; d_call: -; cdr3_nt: TGTGCCAGCAGCTTAGAACATTCTGGCAGGGCTGGAAACACCATATATTTT; cdr3_aa: CASSLEHSGRAGNTIYF
v_call: TRBV4-1; clone_size: -; j_call: TRBJ1-2; d_call: -; cdr3_nt: TGCGCCAGCAGCCAAGAGTGGGGCAGAGGCTATGGCTACACCTTC; cdr3_aa: CASSQEWGRGYGYTF
v_call: TRBV2; clone_size: -; j_call: TRBJ1-5; d_call: -; cdr3_nt: TGTGCCAGCAGTGCGACAGCTTATAGCAATCAGCCCCAGCATTTT; cdr3_aa: CASSATAYSNQPQHF
v_call: TRBV16; clone_size: -; j_call: TRBJ1-1; d_call: TRBD1; cdr3_nt: TGTGCCAGCAGCCAATTTTCGACAGGGGGTGCTGAAGCTTTCTTT; cdr3_aa: CASSQFSTGGAEAFF
v_call: TRBV2; clone_size: -; j_call: TRBJ2-5; d_call: -; cdr3_nt: TGTGCCAGCCGGGGGGCAGGTGAGACCCAGTACTTC; cdr3_aa: CASRGAGETQYF
v_call: TRBV10-3; clone_size: -; j_call: TRBJ2-3; d_call: -; cdr3_nt: TGTGCCATAAAGGGGGGGGATACGCAGTATTTT; cdr3_aa: CAIKGGDTQYF
v_call: TRBV11-1; clone_size: -; j_call: TRBJ2-5; d_call: -; cdr3_nt: TGTGCCAGCAGCTGGGGCAGTCCCCAAGAGACCCAGTACTTC; cdr3_aa: CASSWGSPQETQYF
v_call: TRBV2; clone_size: -; j_call: TRBJ1-6; d_call: TRBD1; cdr3_nt: TGTGCCAGCAGATTGGACAGGGCATATTCACCCCTCCACTTT; cdr3_aa: CASRLDRAYSPLHF
v_call: TRBV5-6; clone_size: -; j_call: TRBJ1-2; d_call: TRBD1; cdr3_nt: TGTGCCAGCAGCTTGGCGGGACAGGTGGCAGGCTACACCTTC; cdr3_aa: CASSLAGQVAGYTF
v_call: TRBV30; clone_size: -; j_call: TRBJ2-1; d_call: -; cdr3_nt: TGTGCCTGGGCACTTTCCTCCTACAATGAGCAGTTCTTC; cdr3_aa: CAWALSSYNEQFF
v_call: TRBV5-1; clone_size: -; j_call: TRBJ1-3; d_call: -; cdr3_nt: TGCGCCAGCAGCACAGACATGAACACTGGAAACACCATATATTTT; cdr3_aa: CASSTDMNTGNTIYF
v_call: TRBV7-2; clone_size: -; j_call: TRBJ1-2; d_call: -; cdr3_nt: TGTGCCAGCACCCAGACTGGTCCCTATGGCTACACCTTC; cdr3_aa: CASTQTGPYGYTF
v_call: TRBV9; clone_size: -; j_call: TRBJ1-1; d_call: -; cdr3_nt: TGTGCCAGCAGCGTAGATCAGGGGAACACTGAAGCTTTCTTT; cdr3_aa: CASSVDQGNTEAFF
v_call: TRBV29-1; clone_size: -; j_call: TRBJ1-2; d_call: -; cdr3_nt: TGCAGCGTTGTGGGGCAGGGTACTGGCTACACCTTC; cdr3_aa: CSVVGQGTGYTF
v_call: TRBV27; clone_size: -; j_call: TRBJ2-7; d_call: -; cdr3_nt: TGTGCCAGCAGTGTGGGAACAGGGCTGGTCGAGCAGTACTTC; cdr3_aa: CASSVGTGLVEQYF
v_call: TRBV6-1; clone_size: -; j_call: TRBJ1-1; d_call: TRBD1; cdr3_nt: TGTGCCAGCGGCGACAGGGAAAAAAAAGCTTTCTTT; cdr3_aa: CASGDREKKAFF
v_call: TRBV5-1; clone_size: -; j_call: TRBJ1-6; d_call: -; cdr3_nt: TGCGCCAGCAGCTTGAAAGGAGGGAAAGATTCACCCCTCCACTTT; cdr3_aa: CASSLKGGKDSPLHF
v_call: TRBV6-1; clone_size: -; j_call: TRBJ2-3; d_call: TRBD1; cdr3_nt: TGTGCCAGCATCCTGGGACAGCTCACAGATACGCAGTATTTT; cdr3_aa: CASILGQLTDTQYF
v_call: TRBV2; clone_size: -; j_call: TRBJ2-4; d_call: -; cdr3_nt: TGTGCCAGCAGTGATCGCCGGGACACCCAAAACATTCAGTACTTC; cdr3_aa: CASSDRRDTQNIQYF
v_call: TRBV10-3; clone_size: -; j_call: TRBJ1-5; d_call: -; cdr3_nt: TGTGCCATCAGTGCGGGATTGAATAGCAATCAGCCCCAGCATTTT; cdr3_aa: CAISAGLNSNQPQHF
v_call: TRBV27; clone_size: -; j_call: TRBJ1-2; d_call: -; cdr3_nt: TGTGCCAGCAGTTTAGCGGGAGGAGGGACCTCCTCCTATGGCTACACCTTC; cdr3_aa: CASSLAGGGTSSYGYTF
v_call: TRBV10-2; clone_size: once; j_call: TRBJ2-2; d_call: TRBD1; cdr3_nt: TGCGCCAGCACCCGAGGAGGACAGGGGTACACCGGGGAGCTGTTTTTT; cdr3_aa: CASTRGGQGYTGELFF
v_call: TRBV9; clone_size: -; j_call: TRBJ2-5; d_call: -; cdr3_nt: TGTGCCAGCAGCCCCCAGGGAGGAGGAGGTTCAGAGACCCAGTACTTC; cdr3_aa: CASSPQGGGGSETQYF
v_call: TRBV19; clone_size: few; j_call: TRBJ2-7; d_call: TRBD1; cdr3_nt: TGTGCCACCACCGGGACAGGGGGGATATACGAGCAGTACTTC; cdr3_aa: CATTGTGGIYEQYF
v_call: TRBV7-2; clone_size: -; j_call: TRBJ2-5; d_call: TRBD2; cdr3_nt: TGTGCCAGCAGCTTAGCGCTCGGGCTAGCGGGCGTTAGGGAGACCCAGTACTTC; cdr3_aa: CASSLALGLAGVRETQYF
v_call: TRBV6-1; clone_size: medium-sized; j_call: TRBJ1-1; d_call: -; cdr3_nt: TGTGCCAGCAGTGAACTCGTGGACAGCAACACTGAAGCTTTCTTT; cdr3_aa: CASSELVDSNTEAFF
v_call: TRBV13; clone_size: -; j_call: TRBJ2-2; d_call: -; cdr3_nt: TGTGCCAGCAGCTTAGCTGCCGGACAGTACACCGGGGAGCTGTTTTTT; cdr3_aa: CASSLAAGQYTGELFF
v_call: TRBV19; clone_size: -; j_call: TRBJ1-6; d_call: -; cdr3_nt: TGTGCCAGTAGTAGGGCCGGCTATAATTCGCCCCTCCACTTT; cdr3_aa: CASSRAGYNSPLHF
v_call: TRBV5-6; clone_size: -; j_call: TRBJ1-6; d_call: -; cdr3_nt: TGTGCCAGCAGCCCTTGGGCGGGGAAGTCCCATAATTCACCCCTCCACTTT; cdr3_aa: CASSPWAGKSHNSPLHF
v_call: TRBV11-2; clone_size: -; j_call: TRBJ1-2; d_call: -; cdr3_nt: TGTGCCAGCACTATGAACCCTGTTAACTATGGCTACACCTTC; cdr3_aa: CASTMNPVNYGYTF
v_call: TRBV7-9; clone_size: few; j_call: TRBJ1-1; d_call: TRBD1; cdr3_nt: TGTGCCAGCAGCTTAGTCCTCGGGACAGGGGGTAGAGTGAACACTGAAGCTTTCTTT; cdr3_aa: CASSLVLGTGGRVNTEAFF